This is a list of T cell receptor beta chains from one sample in a study of cytomegalovirus exposure and HLA in healthy donors. The table came from immunoSEQ multiplex PCR; TCRdb's copy has only in-frame clones and leaves some out. In the table there are around 150,000 clones, 60% to 80% of which are singletons. Sequencing was carried out using PBMCs. The receptors derive from a man aged 25-40 years in good health and CMV-seropositive. The CDR3 runs from the conserved cysteine through the conserved F or W. The D gene is left open where the match is weak. Clone size is not always given. Where it is, it says once, few, many or a class for expanded clones.

v_gene	abundance	d_gene	j_gene	CDR3aa	CDR3nt
TRBV28	.	.	TRBJ2-2	CASSTLQGFANTGELFF	TGTGCCAGCAGTACCTTACAGGGATTCGCGAACACCGGGGAGCTGTTTTTT
TRBV29-1	.	.	TRBJ2-3	CSVGSAGAYTDTQYF	TGCAGCGTTGGAAGTGCAGGGGCCTACACAGATACGCAGTATTTT
TRBV5-4	.	.	TRBJ1-6	CASSLAGGNSPLHF	TGTGCCAGCAGCTTGGCGGGGGGAAATTCACCCCTCCACTTT
TRBV10-3	.	TRBD1	TRBJ2-3	CAIRGQGRTDTQYF	TGTGCCATCAGAGGACAGGGACGCACAGATACGCAGTATTTT
TRBV4-1	.	TRBD1	TRBJ2-2	CASSLTQGATGELFF	TGCGCCAGCAGCCTGACACAGGGGGCAACCGGGGAGCTGTTTTTT
TRBV6-1	.	.	TRBJ1-4	CASSEDLGATNEKLFF	TGTGCCAGCAGTGAAGATCTCGGTGCAACTAATGAAAAACTGTTTTTT
TRBV6-1	.	TRBD1	TRBJ2-7	CASSARTGGSYEQYF	TGTGCCAGCAGTGCGAGGACAGGGGGGTCCTACGAGCAGTACTTC
TRBV9	once	TRBD1	TRBJ1-4	CASSARQGADLFF	TGTGCCAGCAGCGCCCGACAGGGGGCGGACCTGTTTTTT
TRBV11-2	once	TRBD2	TRBJ2-3	CASSPIAQRGGADTQYF	TGTGCCAGCAGCCCTATTGCCCAGCGGGGGGGAGCAGATACGCAGTATTTT
TRBV5-1	few	TRBD2	TRBJ2-7	CASSLVLRTSGGKSYEQYF	TGCGCCAGCAGCTTGGTTCTTCGGACTAGCGGGGGGAAGTCCTACGAGCAGTACTTC
TRBV2	.	TRBD1	TRBJ2-3	CASTGGRSTDTQYF	TGTGCCAGTACAGGGGGTAGGAGCACAGATACGCAGTATTTT
TRBV30	.	.	TRBJ1-2	CAWSVLAQTGGYTF	TGTGCCTGGAGTGTACTGGCGCAGACGGGAGGCTACACCTTC
TRBV2	.	.	TRBJ2-2	CASSEEVAGELFF	TGTGCCAGCAGTGAGGAGGTAGCCGGGGAGCTGTTTTTT
TRBV6-1	.	TRBD1	TRBJ1-2	CASSPGTGANYGYTF	TGTGCCAGCAGTCCGGGGACAGGGGCAAACTATGGCTACACCTTC
TRBV4-3	few	TRBD2	TRBJ2-2	CASSLRTRWEDAGELFF	TGCGCCAGCAGCCTCAGGACTAGATGGGAAGACGCCGGGGAGCTGTTTTTT
TRBV7-9	.	.	TRBJ1-6	CASSLGDFGSPLHF	TGTGCCAGCAGCTTAGGGGACTTTGGATCACCCCTCCACTTT
TRBV7-8	once	TRBD1	TRBJ1-5	CASSPGQELNQPQHF	TGTGCCAGCAGCCCTGGACAGGAACTAAATCAGCCCCAGCATTTT
TRBV30	.	.	TRBJ2-1	CAWSRPSRDNEQFF	TGTGCCTGGAGTAGGCCTAGCCGAGACAATGAGCAGTTCTTC
TRBV27	.	.	TRBJ1-5	CASSLGIYQPQHF	TGTGCCAGCAGTTTAGGCATATATCAGCCCCAGCATTTT
TRBV7-9	.	.	TRBJ2-5	CASSLAAGKWETQYF	TGTGCCAGCAGCTTAGCCGCAGGGAAGTGGGAGACCCAGTACTTC
TRBV2	.	.	TRBJ2-1	CASSEDSGWHEQFF	TGTGCCAGCAGTGAAGATTCCGGGTGGCATGAGCAGTTCTTC
TRBV7-7	.	TRBD1	TRBJ2-5	CASSPGQGAVETQYF	TGTGCCAGCAGCCCAGGACAGGGGGCGGTGGAGACCCAGTACTTC
TRBV27	.	.	TRBJ2-7	CASSPRGAGLYEQYF	TGTGCCAGCAGTCCCCGTGGAGCGGGCCTCTACGAGCAGTACTTC
TRBV4-1	.	.	TRBJ2-7	CASSRIGGRSREQYF	TGCGCCAGCAGCCGGATAGGGGGACGCTCCCGCGAGCAGTACTTC
TRBV5-1	.	TRBD1	TRBJ1-3	CASSPYRGPGNTIYF	TGCGCCAGCAGCCCTTACAGGGGGCCTGGAAACACCATATATTTT
TRBV4-1	.	TRBD1	TRBJ2-7	CASSSGTGSYEQYF	TGCGCCAGCAGCTCCGGGACAGGGTCGTACGAGCAGTACTTC
TRBV5-1	.	TRBD1	TRBJ1-3	CASSSDRAAGNTIYF	TGCGCCAGCAGCTCGGACAGGGCGGCTGGAAACACCATATATTTT
TRBV11-2	.	TRBD1	TRBJ1-6	CASSRQGSTYNSPLHF	TGTGCCAGCAGCCGACAGGGTTCGACCTATAATTCACCCCTCCACTTT
TRBV6-1	.	TRBD1	TRBJ1-1	CASSVTGGNTEAFF	TGTGCCAGCAGTGTCACAGGGGGGAACACTGAAGCTTTCTTT
TRBV9	.	TRBD1	TRBJ2-7	CASSAAHRGTDEQYF	TGTGCCAGCAGCGCCGCCCACAGGGGTACGGACGAGCAGTACTTC
TRBV28	few	.	TRBJ1-1	CASCGVTGWVNTEAFF	TGTGCCAGCTGTGGGGTCACAGGGTGGGTCAACACTGAAGCTTTCTTT
TRBV30	.	TRBD1	TRBJ1-5	CAWSVGGTGGWQPQHF	TGTGCCTGGAGTGTAGGAGGTACAGGGGGCTGGCAGCCCCAGCATTTT
TRBV27	.	.	TRBJ2-7	CASSPYPAATGEQYF	TGTGCCAGCAGTCCCTACCCCGCTGCTACGGGGGAGCAGTACTTC
TRBV25-1	.	TRBD2	TRBJ2-7	CASRPGLAGGPSYEQYF	TGTGCCAGCAGGCCGGGGCTAGCGGGGGGGCCTTCCTACGAGCAGTACTTC
TRBV30	once	.	TRBJ2-3	CAWTGQITDTQYF	TGTGCCTGGACAGGACAAATAACAGATACGCAGTATTTT
TRBV19	.	.	TRBJ2-3	CATNKKGGSYTDTQYF	TGTGCCACCAACAAAAAGGGGGGGTCTTACACAGATACGCAGTATTTT
TRBV10-2	.	TRBD1	TRBJ2-7	CASSEGQGKNPAYEQYF	TGCGCCAGCAGTGAGGGACAGGGAAAAAATCCCGCCTACGAGCAGTACTTC
TRBV28	few	TRBD1	TRBJ1-2	CASRIDRGRGYTF	TGTGCCAGCAGGATTGACAGGGGAAGGGGCTACACCTTC
TRBV7-9	.	TRBD2	TRBJ2-1	CAIHASGGSYNEQFF	TGTGCCATCCATGCGAGCGGGGGCTCCTACAATGAGCAGTTCTTC
TRBV27	.	TRBD2	TRBJ2-2	CASSWSRGGLAGELFF	TGTGCCAGCAGTTGGTCGCGGGGGGGACTAGCCGGGGAGCTGTTTTTT
TRBV2	.	.	TRBJ2-3	CASSGGTFTGGTDTQYF	TGTGCCAGCAGTGGTGGGACTTTCACCGGCGGCACAGATACGCAGTATTTT
TRBV6-1	.	TRBD1	TRBJ2-7	CASSGQGLTFSYEQYF	TGTGCCAGCAGTGGACAGGGGCTTACTTTCTCCTACGAGCAGTACTTC
TRBV7-3	once	.	TRBJ2-2	CASSFTGTNTGELFF	TGTGCCAGCAGCTTCACCGGGACAAACACCGGGGAGCTGTTTTTT
TRBV18	.	.	TRBJ2-3	CASSPTAGLTDTQYF	TGTGCCAGCTCACCCACGGCAGGGCTCACAGATACGCAGTATTTT
TRBV19	.	.	TRBJ1-4	CASSLDILMGKLFF	TGTGCCAGTAGTCTGGACATCTTAATGGGAAAACTGTTTTTT
TRBV5-1	.	TRBD2	TRBJ2-3	CASSLYSGGLHTDTQYF	TGCGCCAGCAGCTTGTACAGCGGGGGCCTTCACACAGATACGCAGTATTTT
TRBV4-3	.	.	TRBJ1-4	CASSPIRANEKLFF	TGCGCCAGCAGCCCAATTCGGGCTAATGAAAAACTGTTTTTT
TRBV9	.	.	TRBJ2-1	CASSVGSQGLNEQFF	TGTGCCAGCAGCGTAGGTTCCCAGGGCCTGAATGAGCAGTTCTTC
TRBV7-6	.	.	TRBJ2-1	CASSLLRSSYNEQFF	TGTGCCAGCAGCTTATTGCGGAGCTCCTACAATGAGCAGTTCTTC
TRBV7-9	.	TRBD1	TRBJ2-7	CASGTGFHEQYF	TGTGCCAGCGGGACAGGGTTCCACGAGCAGTACTTC
TRBV30	.	TRBD1	TRBJ1-6	CAWSTQGDSPLHF	TGTGCCTGGAGTACACAGGGGGATTCACCCCTCCACTTT
TRBV6-1	.	TRBD1	TRBJ2-1	CASIPGQGFNEQFF	TGTGCCAGCATTCCAGGACAGGGTTTCAATGAGCAGTTCTTC
TRBV18	.	TRBD2	TRBJ2-1	CASSPLLAGRGEQFF	TGTGCCAGCTCACCATTACTAGCGGGGCGGGGCGAGCAGTTCTTC
TRBV28	.	TRBD2	TRBJ2-7	CASSIPTSGGYEQYF	TGTGCCAGCAGTATTCCGACTAGCGGGGGTTACGAGCAGTACTTC